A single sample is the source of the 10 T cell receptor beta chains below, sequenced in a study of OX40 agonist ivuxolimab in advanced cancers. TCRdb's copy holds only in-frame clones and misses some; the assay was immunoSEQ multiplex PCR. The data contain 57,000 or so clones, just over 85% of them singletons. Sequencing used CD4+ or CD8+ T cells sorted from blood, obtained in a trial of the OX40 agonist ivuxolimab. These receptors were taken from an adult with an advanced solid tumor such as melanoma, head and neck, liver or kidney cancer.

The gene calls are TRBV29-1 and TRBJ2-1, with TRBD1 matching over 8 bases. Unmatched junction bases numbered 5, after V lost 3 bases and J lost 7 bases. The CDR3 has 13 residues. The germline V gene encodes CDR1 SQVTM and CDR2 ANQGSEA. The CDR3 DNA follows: TGCAGCGTTGAGGGACAGGATGGGAATGAGCAGTTCTTC. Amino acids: CSVEGQDGNEQFF.

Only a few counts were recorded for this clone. For the CDR3, the DNA is TGCAGCGCGTACAGGGGCTTGAACACTGAAGCTTTCTTT. Its protein product is CSAYRGLNTEAFF. The rearrangement joins TRBV29-1 to TRBJ1-1, with 7 bases fitting TRBD1. The CDR3 is made up of 13 amino acids. The germline V gene has CDR1 SQVTM and CDR2 ANQGSEA. V lost 7 bases, J lost 0 bases, and 5 bases stayed unmatched.

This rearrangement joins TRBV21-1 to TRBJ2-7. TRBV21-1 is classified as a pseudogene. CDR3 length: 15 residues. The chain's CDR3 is CASSTHDPGAYEQYF. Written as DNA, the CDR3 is TGTGCCAGCAGCACCCATGACCCGGGCGCTTACGAGCAGTACTTC.

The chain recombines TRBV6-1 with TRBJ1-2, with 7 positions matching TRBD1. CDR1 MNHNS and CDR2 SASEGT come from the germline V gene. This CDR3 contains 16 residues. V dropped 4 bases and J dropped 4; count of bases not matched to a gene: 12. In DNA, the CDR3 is TGTGCCAGCAGTGTAGAACCGACAGGGAGAGTCTATGGCTACACCTTC. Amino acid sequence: CASSVEPTGRVYGYTF.

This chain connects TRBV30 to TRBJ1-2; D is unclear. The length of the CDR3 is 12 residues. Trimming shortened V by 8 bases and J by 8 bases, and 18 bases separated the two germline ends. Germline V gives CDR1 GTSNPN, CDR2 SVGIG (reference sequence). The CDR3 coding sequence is TGTGCCCACCCCCGGGGTCTAGGCGGCTACACCTTC. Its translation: CAHPRGLGGYTF.

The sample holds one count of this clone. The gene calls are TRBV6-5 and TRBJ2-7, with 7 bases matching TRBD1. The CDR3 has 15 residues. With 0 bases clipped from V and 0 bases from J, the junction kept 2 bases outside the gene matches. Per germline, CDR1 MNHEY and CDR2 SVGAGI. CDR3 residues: CASSYSGTVSYEQYF. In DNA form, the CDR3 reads TGTGCCAGCAGTTACTCCGGGACAGTCTCCTACGAGCAGTACTTC.

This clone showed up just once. The CDR3 nucleotides are TGCAGCGTCGCGGGACAGCAGAACACCGGGGAGCTGTTTTTT. It encodes CSVAGQQNTGELFF. V gene TRBV29-1 combines with J gene TRBJ2-2; D is possibly TRBD1 (7 bases). The CDR3 sequence is 14 residues long. Germline V lookup: CDR1 SQVTM, CDR2 ANQGSEA. Trimming took 6 bases from V and 1 from J, leaving 12 bases between them.

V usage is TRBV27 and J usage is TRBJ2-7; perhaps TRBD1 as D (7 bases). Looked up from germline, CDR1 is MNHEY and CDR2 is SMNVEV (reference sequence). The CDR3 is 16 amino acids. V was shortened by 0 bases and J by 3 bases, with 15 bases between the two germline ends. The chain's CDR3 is CASSLSSQGGSYEQYF. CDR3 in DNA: TGTGCCAGCAGTTTATCGTCGCAGGGGGGCAGCTACGAGCAGTACTTC.

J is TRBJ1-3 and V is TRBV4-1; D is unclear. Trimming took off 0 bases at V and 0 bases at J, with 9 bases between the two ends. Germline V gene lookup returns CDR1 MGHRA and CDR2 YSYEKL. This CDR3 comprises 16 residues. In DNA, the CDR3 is TGCGCCAGCAGCCAAGAAGCCCAGGCCTCTGGAAACACCATATATTTT. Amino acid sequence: CASSQEAQASGNTIYF.

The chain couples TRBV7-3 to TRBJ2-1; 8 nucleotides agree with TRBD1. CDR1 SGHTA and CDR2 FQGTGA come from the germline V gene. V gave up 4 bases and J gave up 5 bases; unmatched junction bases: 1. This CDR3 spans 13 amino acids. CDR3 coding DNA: TGTGCCAGCAGCTCGGGACAGGACAATGAGCAGTTCTTC. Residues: CASSSGQDNEQFF.